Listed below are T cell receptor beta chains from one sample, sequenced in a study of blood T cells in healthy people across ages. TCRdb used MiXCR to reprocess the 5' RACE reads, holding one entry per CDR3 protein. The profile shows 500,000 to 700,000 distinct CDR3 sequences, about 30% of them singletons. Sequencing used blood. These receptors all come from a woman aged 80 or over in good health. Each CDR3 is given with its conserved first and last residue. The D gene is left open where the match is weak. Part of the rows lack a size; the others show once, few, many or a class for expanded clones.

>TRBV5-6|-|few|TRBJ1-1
TGTGCCAGCAGCTTGACAGGGCTAGGTACTGAAGCTTTCTTT
CASSLTGLGTEAFF
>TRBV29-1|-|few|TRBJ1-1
TGCAGCGCCGCCCCACACCAGAACACTGAAGCTTTCTTT
CSAAPHQNTEAFF
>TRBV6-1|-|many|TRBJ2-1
TGTGCCAGCAGGGAAGAGGGGGGGCCTAATGAGCAGTTCTTC
CASREEGGPNEQFF
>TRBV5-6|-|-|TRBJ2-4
TGTGCCGGCAGCGGGCAGGGGACCTACAATGAGCAGTACTTC
CAGSGQGTYNEQYF
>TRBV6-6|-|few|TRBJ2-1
TGTGCCAGCAGTGCCCGGGACCACAATGAGCAGTTCTTC
CASSARDHNEQFF
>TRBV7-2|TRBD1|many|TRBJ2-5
TGTGCCAGCAGCTTAGGGGGACAGACACAAGAGACCCAGTACTTC
CASSLGGQTQETQYF
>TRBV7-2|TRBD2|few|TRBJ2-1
TGTGCCAGCAGCCCCCTAGGTCTGCTAGCGGGGGGGGGCGGGAACAATGAGCAGTTCTTC
CASSPLGLLAGGGGNNEQFF
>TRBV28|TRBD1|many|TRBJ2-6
TGTGCCAGCAGTACCGGGACAGCTGGGGCCAACGTCCTGACTTTC
CASSTGTAGANVLTF
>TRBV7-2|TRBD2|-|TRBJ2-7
TGTGCCAGCAGCGCCAGCGCTAGGACTAGCAACGAGCAGTACTTC
CASSASARTSNEQYF
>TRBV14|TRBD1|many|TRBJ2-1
TGTGCCAGCAGCCTACACCCCGACAGGGGTCCCCGACGCATCTACAATGAGCAGTTCTTC
CASSLHPDRGPRRIYNEQFF
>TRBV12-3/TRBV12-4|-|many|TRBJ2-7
TGTGCCAGCAGTCAACTGGGCCCCGTGGGCGAGCAGTACTTC
CASSQLGPVGEQYF
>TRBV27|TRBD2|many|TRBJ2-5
TGTGCCAGCAGGACCCAACGCGGGGGGGCCGGCGAGACCCAGTACTTC
CASRTQRGGAGETQYF
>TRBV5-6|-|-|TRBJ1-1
TGTGCCAGCAGCTTTAAGAATGAAGCTTTCTTT
CASSFKNEAFF
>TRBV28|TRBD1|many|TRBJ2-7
TGTGCCAGCAGTGGGACAGGGGGCGCGTACTTC
CASSGTGGAYF
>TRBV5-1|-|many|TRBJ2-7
TGCGCCAGCAGCTTGTCAGGACAGTCCTACGAGCAGTACTTC
CASSLSGQSYEQYF
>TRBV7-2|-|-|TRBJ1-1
TGTGCCAGCAGCCTGATGGGAGAGAAGACTGAAGCTTTCTTT
CASSLMGEKTEAFF
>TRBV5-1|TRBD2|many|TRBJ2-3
TGCGCCAGCAGCTTACTAGCGAGTCTTACAGATACGCAGTATTTT
CASSLLASLTDTQYF